The present entry profiles one T cell receptor beta chain with its context. The specificity of this receptor is unknown. Within one base of it there is no much larger clone, and no base qualities were kept. The entry originates in a study of cytomegalovirus exposure and HLA in healthy donors (TCRdb year 2017). With regard to the full study: According to a later analysis, the 120 or so validation repertoires were produced on the same platform as the 666 repertoires of the first cohort. The study was designed to test whether signatures of past pathogen exposure could be identified by cataloging public T cell receptors. Besides the first cohort of around 670 subjects, a separate validation cohort made up of some 110 different subjects was used. To predict cytomegalovirus infection status, the study brought together high-throughput TCR immunosequencing, statistical association of individual TCRs with disease status, and machine learning. Overall study results and their limits: In both the original and validation cohorts, the classifier was reported to diagnose cytomegalovirus status with high specificity and sensitivity. Across donors, most TCR sequences were observed very rarely, whereas some public TCRs were present in many individuals. The authors suggested that the approach could potentially be generalized to other disease states and immunological phenotypes. Subsequent analysis determined that TCRs grouped into clusters in the first cohort also showed a tendency toward co-occurrence across the 120 or so validation repertoires, and 94% of cluster scores exceeded 0. In vitro tests confirmed that a few of the cytomegalovirus-associated TCR beta chains recognize cytomegalovirus antigens. In the study, 150 to 200 TCR beta chains were listed as associated with cytomegalovirus. A later analysis had no HLA typing for the validation cohort, so co-occurrence there was scored across all 110 or so repertoires.

The V end loses 4 bases and the J end loses 2 bases, and a stretch of 9 bases separates them. The germline V gene specifies SGHTA as CDR1 and FQGNSA as CDR2. From cysteine to phenylalanine, the CDR3 is 14 amino acids long. Left in the record is the CDR3 DNA by itself, 42 bases read in frame from the first base. Library prep was done by the immunoSEQ multiplex PCR assay. The study's processing was this. To diagnose cytomegalovirus status from the catalog of TCR beta chain sequences, a statistical classification framework was built. TCRdb re-hosts the immuneACCESS table, in-frame sequences only. Its copies lack some clones; in the studies checked, an unresolved V gene accounts for under half of them, and the cause for the rest is not known. V, J and clone size reflect that table, while D and trimming were determined from the DNA. A total of around 130,000 clones appear in this sample, about 83% of them only once. The biggest ten clones account for roughly 2% of the sample.

The donors belonged to the validation cohort of 120 subjects, which was separate from the roughly 670-subject first cohort. The sample was PBMCs. This receptor chain uses TRBV7-2 and TRBJ1-5; TRBD1 could be the D gene, as 5 bases match. This receptor was identified in a woman in her twenties or thirties in good health and CMV-seronegative. The encoded CDR3 is CASSSGSGNQPQHF. The bases are TGTGCCAGCAGCTCAGGGTCGGGCAATCAGCCCCAGCATTTT. The variable domain in full, with residues beyond the CDR3 obtained from the reference TRBV7-2 and TRBJ1-5 genes, is GAGVSQSPSNKVTEKGKDVELRCDPISGHTALYWYRQSLGQGLEFLIYFQGNSAPDKSGLPSDRFSAERTGGSVSTLTIQRTQQEDSAVYLCASSSGSGNQPQHFGDGTRLSIL.